This TCR beta chain was sequenced during a study of response to subunit inactivated influenza vaccine. The CDR3 covers 12 residues. The V end was cut by 8 bases, the J end by 11 bases, with 18 bases between. TCRdb processed the RT-PCR reads anew with MiXCR; each CDR3 protein has one entry. The profile shows a few hundred thousand distinct CDR3 sequences, 21% of them singletons. The material was PBMCs from blood, obtained approximately 22 months after vaccination. The TCR sequence derives from a man in his fifties or sixties who received an inactivated influenza vaccine. V and J are TRBV12-3 or TRBV12-4 and TRBJ1-1; D remains ambiguous. CDR3 DNA: TGTGCCAGCGGTCCCCCCGCCAGGACGGCTTTCTTT. It specifies CASGPPARTAFF.